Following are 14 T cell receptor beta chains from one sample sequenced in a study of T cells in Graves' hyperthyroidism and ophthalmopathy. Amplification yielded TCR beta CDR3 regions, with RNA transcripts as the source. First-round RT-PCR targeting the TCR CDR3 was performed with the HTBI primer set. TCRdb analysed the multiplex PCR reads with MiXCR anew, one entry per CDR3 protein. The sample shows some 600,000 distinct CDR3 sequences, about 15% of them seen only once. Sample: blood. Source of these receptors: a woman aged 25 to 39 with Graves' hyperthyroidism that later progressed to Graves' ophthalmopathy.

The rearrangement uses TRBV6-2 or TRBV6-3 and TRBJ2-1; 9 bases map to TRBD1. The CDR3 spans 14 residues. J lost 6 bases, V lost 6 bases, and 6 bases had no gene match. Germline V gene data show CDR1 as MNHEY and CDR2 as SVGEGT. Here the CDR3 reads CASRLMDRGNEQFF. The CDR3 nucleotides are TGTGCCAGCAGATTAATGGACAGGGGCAATGAGCAGTTCTTC.

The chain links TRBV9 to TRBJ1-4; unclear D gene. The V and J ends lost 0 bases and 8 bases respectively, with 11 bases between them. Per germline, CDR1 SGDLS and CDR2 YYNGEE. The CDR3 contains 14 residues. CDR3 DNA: TGTGCCAGCAGCGTAGATTACTCTTGGGAAAAACTGTTTTTT. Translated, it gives CASSVDYSWEKLFF.

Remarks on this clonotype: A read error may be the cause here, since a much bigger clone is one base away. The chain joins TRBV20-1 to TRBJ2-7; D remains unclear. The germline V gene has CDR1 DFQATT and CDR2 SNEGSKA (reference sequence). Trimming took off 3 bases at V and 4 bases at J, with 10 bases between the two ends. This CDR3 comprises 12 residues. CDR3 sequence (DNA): TGCAGTGCTAGGCTAACTTCGTACGAGCAGTACTTC. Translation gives CSARLTSYEQYF.

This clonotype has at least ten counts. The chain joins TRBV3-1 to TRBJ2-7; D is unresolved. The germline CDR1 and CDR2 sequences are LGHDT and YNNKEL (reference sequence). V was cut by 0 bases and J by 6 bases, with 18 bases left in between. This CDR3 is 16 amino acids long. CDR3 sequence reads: CASSQEGRHSGAEQYF. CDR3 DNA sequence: TGTGCCAGCAGCCAAGAAGGGCGCCACTCGGGCGCCGAGCAGTACTTC.

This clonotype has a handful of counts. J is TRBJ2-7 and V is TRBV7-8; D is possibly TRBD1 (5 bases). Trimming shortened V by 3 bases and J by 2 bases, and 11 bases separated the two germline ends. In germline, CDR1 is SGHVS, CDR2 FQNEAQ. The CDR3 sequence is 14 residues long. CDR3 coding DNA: TGTGCCAGCAGCTTGTCGACAGTGACCTACGAGCAGTACTTC. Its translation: CASSLSTVTYEQYF.

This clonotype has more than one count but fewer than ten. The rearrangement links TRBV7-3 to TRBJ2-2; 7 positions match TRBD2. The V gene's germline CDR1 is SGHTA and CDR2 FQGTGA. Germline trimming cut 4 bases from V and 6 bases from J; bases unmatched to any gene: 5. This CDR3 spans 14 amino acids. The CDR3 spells CASSSTREAGELFF. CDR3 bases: TGTGCCAGCAGCTCAACACGGGAGGCCGGGGAGCTGTTTTTT.

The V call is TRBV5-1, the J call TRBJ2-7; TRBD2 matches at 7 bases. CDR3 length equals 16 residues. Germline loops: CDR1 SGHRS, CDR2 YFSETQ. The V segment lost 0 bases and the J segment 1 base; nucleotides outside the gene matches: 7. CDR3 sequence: CASSLALSGISYEQYF. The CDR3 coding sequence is TGCGCCAGCAGCTTGGCCCTGAGCGGGATATCCTACGAGCAGTACTTC. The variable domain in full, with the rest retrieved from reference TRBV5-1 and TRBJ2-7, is KAGVTQTPRYLIKTRGQQVTLSCSPISGHRSVSWYQQTPGQGLQFLFEYFSETQRNKGNFPGRFSGRQFSNSRSEMNVSTLELGDSALYLCASSLALSGISYEQYFGPGTRLTVT.

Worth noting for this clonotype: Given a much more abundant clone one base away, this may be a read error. The CDR3 DNA follows: TGTGCCAGCAGTTTAAGGAGGGGCAGGGGGTACCAGCCCCAGCATTTT. Amino acids: CASSLRRGRGYQPQHF. The V call is TRBV28, the J call TRBJ1-5; 7 bases map to TRBD1. CDR3 size: 16 residues. CDR1 and CDR2 from the germline V gene are MDHEN and SYDVKM. V was pared by 2 bases and J by 7 bases, with 11 bases of the junction left unmatched.

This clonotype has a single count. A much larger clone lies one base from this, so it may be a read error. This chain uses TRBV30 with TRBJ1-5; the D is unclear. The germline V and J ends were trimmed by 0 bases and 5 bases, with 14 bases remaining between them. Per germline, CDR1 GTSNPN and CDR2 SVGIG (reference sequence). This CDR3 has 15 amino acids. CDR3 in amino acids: CAWSVPRRWDQPQHF. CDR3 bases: TGTGCCTGGAGTGTACCAAGGCGTTGGGATCAGCCCCAGCATTTT.

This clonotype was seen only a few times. In DNA form, the CDR3 reads TGTGCCATCAGAGGGACTAGCCTAGAGACCCAGTACTTC. This translates into CAIRGTSLETQYF. V usage is TRBV10-3 and J usage is TRBJ2-5; 9 nucleotides agree with TRBD2. V gave up 6 bases and J gave up 4 bases; unmatched junction bases: 3. Germline loops: CDR1 ENHRY, CDR2 SYGVKD. The CDR3 totals 13 residues.

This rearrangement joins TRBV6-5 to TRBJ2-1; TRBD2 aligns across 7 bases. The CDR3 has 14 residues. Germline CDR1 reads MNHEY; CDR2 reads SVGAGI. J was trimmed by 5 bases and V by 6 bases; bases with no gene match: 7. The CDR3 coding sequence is TGTGCCAGCAGGTATAGCGGGCTCGACAATGAGCAGTTCTTC. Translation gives CASRYSGLDNEQFF.

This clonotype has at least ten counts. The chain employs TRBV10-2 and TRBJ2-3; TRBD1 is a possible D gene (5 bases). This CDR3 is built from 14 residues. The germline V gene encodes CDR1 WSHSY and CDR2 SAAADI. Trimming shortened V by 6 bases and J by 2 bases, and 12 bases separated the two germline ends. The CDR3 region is CASRTDSDTDTQYF. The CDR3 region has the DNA TGCGCCAGCAGAACTGACAGCGACACAGATACGCAGTATTTT.

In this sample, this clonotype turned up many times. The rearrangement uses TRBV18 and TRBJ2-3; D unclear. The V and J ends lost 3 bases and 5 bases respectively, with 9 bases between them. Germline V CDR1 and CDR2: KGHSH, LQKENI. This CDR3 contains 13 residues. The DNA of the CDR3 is TGTGCCAGCTCACCGGAGCTTGGAGATACGCAGTATTTT. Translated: CASSPELGDTQYF.

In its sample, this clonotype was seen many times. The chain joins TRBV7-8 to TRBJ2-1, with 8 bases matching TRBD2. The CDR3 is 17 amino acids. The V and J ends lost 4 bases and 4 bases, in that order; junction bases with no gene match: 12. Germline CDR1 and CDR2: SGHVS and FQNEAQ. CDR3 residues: CASSSSRSGSRYNEQFF. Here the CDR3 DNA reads TGTGCCAGCAGCTCCAGTAGGAGCGGGAGCAGGTACAATGAGCAGTTCTTC.